This T cell receptor beta chain was retrieved from a study of T cell repertoires in cytomegalovirus infection. In the case of this clonotype: Its antigen is undetermined.

TCRdb called the reads again in MiXCR, with one record for every CDR3 protein. This sample has 90,000 to 120,000 distinct CDR3 sequences, with under 45% found just once. Germline V gene lookup returns CDR1 SGHVT and CDR2 SQSDAQ. This CDR3 contains 14 residues. With 5 bases removed from V and 2 bases from J, the gap between germline ends came to 13 bases. This TCR was recovered from a human donor in good health (CMV status not recorded). Some clones in this sample may be carry-over from other donors' samples. The V gene is TRBV7-4, the J gene TRBJ2-7; D is ambiguous. The specimen comprised CD8+ T cells from cultured PBMCs, sampled from culture after CMV antigen stimulation. The CDR3 reads CASSPWTETYEQYF. CDR3 in DNA: TGTGCCAGCAGCCCTTGGACGGAAACCTACGAGCAGTACTTC.